The source of this T cell receptor (beta chain) is a study of vaccination and CD4 T cells after COVID-19. As for the study in general: Nasal swab PCR detected SARS-CoV-2 in convalescent patients, who comprised eight to ten mild cases and one severe case. Stimulation used overlapping spike peptides from SARS-CoV-2, HCoV-NL63, HCoV-OC43 and HCoV-229E.

The Oncomine TCR Beta short-read assay generated sequence data from the DNA of cultured CD4+ T cells. MiXCR, run by TCRdb on the PCR reads, gives a single entry per CDR3 protein. The sample includes some 10,000 distinct CDR3 sequences, over 65% of them seen just once. The CDR3 covers 14 residues. V was trimmed by 6 bases and J by 8 bases, leaving 19 bases between them. Germline lookup yields CDR1 LNHDA and CDR2 SQIVND (reference sequence). This sample's treatment: roughly 10-day PBMC culture with coronavirus spike peptide pools or control peptides (ViraFEST assay). This clonotype was seen more than once but under ten times. Its antigen is undetermined.

Sequenced material: CD4+ T cells from blood, cultured in vitro. The chain uses TRBV19 and TRBJ1-2; possibly TRBD1 for D (6 bases). The receptor was derived from a human donor who had recovered from COVID-19. The CDR3 reads CASSDPGQNHGYTF. The CDR3 DNA is TGTGCCAGTAGCGATCCGGGACAAAATCACGGCTACACCTTC.